The 6 T cell receptor beta chains below all came from one sample that was sequenced in a study of blood T cell repertoires in COVID-19. Profiling relied on immunoSEQ multiplex PCR, and the TCRdb table lists in-frame clones only, not all of them. In the table there are about 110,000 clones, approximately 84% of which are singletons. Sequencing was done on a sample of peripheral blood. The receptors were sampled from a woman in her forties or fifties with acute or convalescent COVID-19.

This sequence joins TRBV30 and TRBJ1-6, with D tentatively TRBD1 (5 bases). CDR1 GTSNPN and CDR2 SVGIG come from the germline V gene (reference sequence). V lost 0 bases to trimming and J lost 10 bases, with 16 bases between them. The CDR3 consists of 15 residues. The DNA for the CDR3 is TGTGCCTGGAGTGTACTCGTACAGGCTAGGTCACCCCTCCACTTT. This sequence encodes CAWSVLVQARSPLHF.

This clone was detected a few times. The CDR3, as DNA: TGCGCCAGCAGCTCTTGGACTAGCGGGGCAGATACGCAGTATTTT. It specifies CASSSWTSGADTQYF. The chain employs TRBV5-1 and TRBJ2-3; 12 nucleotides line up with TRBD2. This CDR3 spans 15 amino acids. Germline V gene lookup returns CDR1 SGHRS and CDR2 YFSETQ. V was clipped by 3 bases and J by 4 bases; unmatched bases: 3.

The rearrangement uses TRBV6-5 and TRBJ1-3; perhaps TRBD1 as D (6 bases). CDR1 and CDR2 (germline): MNHEY, SVGAGI. Trimming removed 2 bases from V and 2 bases from J, with 10 bases in between. This CDR3 has 15 residues. CDR3 sequence (DNA): TGTGCCAGCAGTTACGCGCGACAGGCTGGAAACACCATATATTTT. Protein: CASSYARQAGNTIYF.

This chain connects TRBV5-1 to TRBJ2-7; no clear D gene. V gave up 4 bases and J gave up 7 bases, with 18 bases separating them. The CDR3 totals 14 residues. Germline V CDR1 and CDR2: SGHRS, YFSETQ. CDR3 sequence reads: CASSPGPSSMEQYF. The CDR3 DNA follows: TGCGCCAGCAGCCCTGGTCCGTCTTCTATGGAGCAGTACTTC.

The rearrangement links TRBV2 to TRBJ2-2; 8 positions agree with TRBD1. Unmatched junction bases numbered 9, after V lost 6 bases and J lost 6 bases. Germline CDR1 SNHLY, CDR2 FYNNEI. The CDR3 loop spans 15 amino acids. CDR3 residues: CASSEQGVRSGELFF. CDR3 coding DNA: TGTGCCAGCAGCGAACAGGGGGTGAGGTCCGGGGAGCTGTTTTTT.

This clone was observed a single time. V is TRBV4-2 and J is TRBJ1-1; TRBD1 is a possible D gene (5 bases). Between the trimmed V and J ends, which lost 0 bases and 5 bases, there was a span of 16 bases. The CDR3 sequence is 16 residues long. In germline, CDR1 is LGHNA, CDR2 YNFKEQ. The CDR3 nucleotides read TGTGCCAGCAGCCAAGATTCTCGGCAGGGTAGGACTGAAGCTTTCTTT. Its protein product is CASSQDSRQGRTEAFF.